This TCR beta chain was sequenced for a study of post-analysis software for immune sequencing data. Overall study: The disease courses spanned relapsing-remitting, secondary progressive and progressive-relapsing forms of multiple sclerosis. General observations from the study: The five TRBV segments detected at higher frequency in patients than in controls included TRBV5-6, TRBV5-1 and TRBV20-1. Controls showed significantly higher normalized Chao1 diversity than did multiple sclerosis patients. F measure clustering grouped samples strongly by preparation batch.

CDR3 size: 16 residues. The germline CDR1 and CDR2 sequences are DFQATT and SNEGSKA (reference sequence). V gave up 1 base and J gave up 3 bases, with 19 bases separating them. TCR beta libraries were prepared from cDNA with unique molecular identifiers. TCRdb ran MiXCR on the PCR reads and lists one entry per CDR3 protein. This sample has about 430,000 distinct CDR3 sequences; 39% occur once, and the top ten carry 6.5% to 8%. With respect to this clonotype: Its antigen is not identified.

This rearrangement joins TRBV20-1 to TRBJ2-7; D is uncertain. The TCR originated in a girl aged 2-10 years with multiple sclerosis. Material for sequencing was blood. This CDR3 is CSARGASPVFVYEQYF. The CDR3 nucleotides read TGCAGTGCTAGAGGGGCAAGCCCAGTCTTCGTCTACGAGCAGTACTTC.